These 5 T cell receptor beta chains share one sample of origin, sequenced in a study of blood T cell repertoires in COVID-19. Measured with immunoSEQ multiplex PCR; TCRdb has only the in-frame clones, and not every one. The table records a few hundred thousand clones, approximately 86% of them present only once. What was sequenced was peripheral blood. The receptor source for this set is a woman in her sixties with COVID-19, enrolled during active disease.

The chain is built from TRBV11-3 and TRBJ2-1, with 12 bases lining up with TRBD2. V trimming: 5 bases; J trimming: 2 bases; junction bases outside the gene matches: 7. CDR1 and CDR2 from the germline V gene are SGHNT and YENEEA. This CDR3 contains 17 residues. CDR3 in amino acids: CASSAEPSGGAYNEQFF. The CDR3 coding sequence is TGTGCCAGCAGCGCCGAACCTAGCGGGGGGGCCTACAATGAGCAGTTCTTC.

The chain employs TRBV19 and TRBJ1-3; possibly TRBD1 for D (5 bases). There are 15 residues in the CDR3. The V gene lost 5 bases and the J gene lost 0 bases, with 11 bases spanning the gap. Germline values: CDR1 LNHDA, CDR2 SQIVND (reference sequence). CDR3 sequence reads: CASSHGGISGNTIYF. The CDR3 nucleotides read TGTGCCAGTAGTCATGGGGGGATCTCTGGAAACACCATATATTTT.

The rearrangement joins TRBV5-1 to TRBJ1-4; 10 bases map to TRBD1. Germline V gives CDR1 SGHRS, CDR2 YFSETQ. J was trimmed by 2 bases and V by 4 bases; bases with no gene match: 8. CDR3 length: 17 amino acids. This CDR3 is CASSPGQGLGTNEKLFF. CDR3 nucleotide sequence: TGCGCCAGCAGCCCGGGACAGGGGTTAGGGACTAATGAAAAACTGTTTTTT.

The chain joins TRBV18 to TRBJ2-1; 14 bases fit TRBD2. V trimming: 6 bases; J trimming: 8 bases; junction bases outside the gene matches: 9. The germline V gene has CDR1 KGHSH and CDR2 LQKENI. This CDR3 has 16 residues. Here the CDR3 reads CASSPRTSGGYDEQFF. The CDR3 nucleotides are TGTGCCAGCTCTCCTCGGACTAGCGGGGGGTACGATGAGCAGTTCTTC.

The CDR3 nucleotides are TGTGCCAGCTCGCGCGGGACAGGCGAGGGGGAGCAGTACTTC. Amino acid sequence: CASSRGTGEGEQYF. V is TRBV18 and J is TRBJ2-7; 8 positions agree with TRBD1. The germline V gene has CDR1 KGHSH and CDR2 LQKENI. J gave up 7 bases and V 6 bases, and 11 bases lay outside the gene matches. The CDR3 has 14 amino acids.